This TCR beta chain emerged from a study of T cell clones after liver transplantation (dated by TCRdb to the late 2010s). Regarding the complete study: The samples were obtained from ITN030ST, a randomized trial that attempted immunosuppression withdrawal within 2 years after liver transplantation. Donor-reactive T cell clones were identified using TCRbeta sequencing after a pre-transplant mixed lymphocyte reaction and were then followed in post-transplant blood. As an antigen-independent comparator for the donor-reactive sequences, third party-reactive TCRbeta sequences from pre-transplant MLRs were identified as well. Three of the eight recipients were HCV-positive; the others were transplanted for non-autoimmune, non-viral indications. No induction therapy was given to the subjects, and standard immunosuppression was administered until randomization at 12-24 months post-transplant. Tolerance was defined as complete immunosuppression withdrawal for at least one year with no rise in liver enzymes beyond twice the upper limit of normal. Blood samples were collected pre-transplant, pre-randomization before withdrawal, and post-randomization after either complete withdrawal or failed withdrawal. A cohort of 8 liver transplant recipients was studied, of whom 3 were classified as tolerant and 5 as non-tolerant.

About this clone itself: This clone's antigen is unknown. No much larger clonotype is one base removed from it; base qualities were not supplied. This CDR3 is also generated by other DNA sequences in the sample.

Study-wide findings and limitations: Circulating donor-reactive CD4 TCRbeta sequences fell significantly post-transplant in most of the 8 subjects, irrespective of tolerance or HCV status. Low numbers of available donor cells limited the measurable donor-reactive repertoire in a couple of subjects. After accounting for repertoire turnover, donor-reactive detection was significantly reduced in 7 of 8 subjects for CD4 and 8 of 8 for CD8. Donor-reactive sequences decreased more than third party-reactive sequences, which suggests partial antigen-specific deletion that was not related to withdrawal success. Conclusions were preliminary, limited by small, heterogeneous patient numbers and non-standardized post-transplant time points. Because allograft tissue specimens were not available, migration of donor-reactive T cells into the graft, rather than deletion, may have occurred.

Frozen genomic DNA underwent high-throughput TCRbeta CDR3 sequencing by immunoSEQ, including PCR amplification, mapping, bias correction and internal controls. On the authors' methods: Productive rearrangements were retained, and unique TCRbeta sequences were defined by the CDR3 nucleotide sequence together with the V and J gene. Donor-reactive sequences required at least 5-fold expansion in CFSE-low cells versus unstimulated pre-transplant cells and at least 0.01% frequency. Per-subject minimum frequency thresholds, based on the lowest-template unstimulated sample, ensured at least 90% detection power. Jensen-Shannon divergence between the top 1000 TCRbeta sequences post- versus pre-transplant served as the measure of repertoire turnover. Changes in detection of donor-reactive sequences were tested with two-sided Fisher's exact tests. Drawn from immuneACCESS, this table holds only the in-frame rearrangements with V and J called that TCRdb kept. Clones are partly lost; checked studies trace under half to an unresolved V gene and leave the rest unexplained. V, J and clone size were drawn from that table, and D and trimming were deduced from the DNA. This sample holds some 120,000 clones; just over 90% were observed only once. The ten largest clones represent about 0.8% of the sample.

Unstimulated PBMCs, after thawing, were stained for CD3, CD4 and CD8 and then FACS-sorted into CD3+CD4+ and CD3+CD8+ populations. All 8 studied subjects were randomized to immunosuppression withdrawal. The Qiagen DNeasy Blood and Tissue Kit was used to isolate genomic DNA. CDR1 SGHRS and CDR2 YFSETQ were looked up in the germline V gene. From its cysteine to its phenylalanine, the CDR3 spans 15 amino acids. Only the CDR3 DNA stays, 45 bases, in frame from base 1. V is clipped by 0 bases and J by 2 bases, and the sequence between their germline boundaries is 9 bases long. The clonotype comes from a human patient who received a liver transplant. After a transplant, some T cells may be of graft donor origin. The chain is made from TRBV5-1 and TRBJ2-1; no D gene is confidently identified. The sample in question was CD4+ T cells from blood, obtained 12 months after liver transplant. The CDR3 reads as follows: CASSLVAGAYNEQFF. In nucleotide form, the sequence is TGCGCCAGCAGCTTGGTGGCAGGAGCCTACAATGAGCAGTTCTTC. Reference TRBV5-1 and TRBJ2-1 genes cover what lies past the CDR3, so the full variable domain is KAGVTQTPRYLIKTRGQQVTLSCSPISGHRSVSWYQQTPGQGLQFLFEYFSETQRNKGNFPGRFSGRQFSNSRSEMNVSTLELGDSALYLCASSLVAGAYNEQFFGPGTRLTVL.